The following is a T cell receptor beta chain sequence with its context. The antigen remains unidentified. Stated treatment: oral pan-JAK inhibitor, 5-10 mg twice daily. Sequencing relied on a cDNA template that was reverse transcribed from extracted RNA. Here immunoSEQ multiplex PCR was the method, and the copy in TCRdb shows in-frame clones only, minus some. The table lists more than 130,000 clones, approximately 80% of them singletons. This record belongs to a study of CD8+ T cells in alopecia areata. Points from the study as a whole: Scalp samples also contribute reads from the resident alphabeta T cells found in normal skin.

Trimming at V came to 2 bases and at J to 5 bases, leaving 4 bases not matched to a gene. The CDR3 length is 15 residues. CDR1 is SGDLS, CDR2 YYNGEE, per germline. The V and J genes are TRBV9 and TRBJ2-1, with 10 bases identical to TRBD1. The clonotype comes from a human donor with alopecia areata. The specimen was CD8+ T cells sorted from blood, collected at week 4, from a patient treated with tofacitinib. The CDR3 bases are TGTGCCAGCAGCGTGACAGGGGGCGCGCACAATGAGCAGTTCTTC. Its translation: CASSVTGGAHNEQFF.